Following are 20 T cell receptor beta chains from one sample sequenced in a study of blood T cell repertoires in COVID-19. The repertoire was sequenced with immunoSEQ multiplex PCR; TCRdb's copy has only in-frame clones and lacks some. The sample shows 200,000 or so clones, 85% of them seen only once. The sample comprised peripheral blood. These receptors were collected from a man aged 55 to 70 with COVID-19, enrolled during active disease.

This chain links TRBV4-1 with TRBJ1-4; TRBD1 matches at 7 bases. This CDR3 contains 18 residues. Trimming removed 3 bases from V and 0 bases from J; junction bases left unmatched: 10. Per the germline V gene, CDR1 is MGHRA and CDR2 is YSYEKL. DNA for the CDR3: TGCGCCAGCAGCCAGAAACCGGGACAGCCCTCAACTAATGAAAAACTGTTTTTT. Protein: CASSQKPGQPSTNEKLFF.

V gene TRBV27 combines with J gene TRBJ1-3; weak D call: TRBD1 (6 bases). The CDR3 consists of 14 residues. CDR1 is MNHEY and CDR2 is SMNVEV in the germline V gene (reference sequence). V lost 7 bases and J 2 bases, leaving 12 bases between the germline ends. The CDR3: CASKPSGAGNTIYF. DNA for the CDR3: TGTGCCAGCAAACCGTCAGGGGCTGGAAACACCATATATTTT.

This chain links TRBV27 with TRBJ1-2; 9 nucleotides line up with TRBD1. Germline trimming cut 5 bases from V and 0 bases from J; bases unmatched to any gene: 1. Germline CDR1 reads MNHEY; CDR2 reads SMNVEV (reference sequence). This CDR3 region has 14 residues. The CDR3 reads CASSRTGANYGYTF. In nucleotides, the CDR3 is TGTGCCAGCAGTCGGACAGGGGCTAACTATGGCTACACCTTC.

In regard to this clone: The same CDR3 is also encoded by other DNA sequences in this sample. The rearrangement links TRBV18 to TRBJ1-2; tentative D call: TRBD1 (6 bases). The germline gives CDR1 KGHSH, CDR2 LQKENI. V lost 4 bases and J lost 8, with 20 bases in between. This CDR3 is built from 15 residues. CDR3 sequence: CASSQNRDNTGGYTF. The DNA of the CDR3 is TGTGCCAGCTCACAGAACCGGGACAACACTGGAGGCTACACCTTC.

Of note for this clone: An end of the junction does not agree with germline; a read error may underlie this. The V call is TRBV6-1, the J call TRBJ1-2, with TRBD1 matching 8 bases. The CDR3 is 14 amino acids. Per germline, CDR1 MNHNS and CDR2 SASEGT. The CDR3 region is CASSKAGGNYGYTF. CDR3 coding DNA: TGTGCCAGCAGTAAAGCAGGGGGCAACTATGGCTACACCTTC.

The chain carries TRBV15 and TRBJ2-7; the D is unclear. There are 15 residues in the CDR3. Trimming left V 3 bases short and J 4 bases short, with 16 bases between. Germline V gene lookup returns CDR1 LNHNV and CDR2 YYDKDF (reference sequence). The CDR3 DNA is TGTGCCACCAGCAGGGATGACGGGTGGTCTTACGAGCAGTACTTC. Amino acids: CATSRDDGWSYEQYF.

The chain couples TRBV19 to TRBJ1-2; 8 bases are shared with TRBD1. The germline gives CDR1 LNHDA, CDR2 SQIVND (reference sequence). Germline trimming cut 4 bases from V and 2 bases from J; bases unmatched to any gene: 6. The CDR3 contains 15 residues. The DNA for the CDR3 is TGTGCCAGTAGTACAGACAGGGGATTGAACTATGGCTACACCTTC. Protein product: CASSTDRGLNYGYTF.

This clone occurred a few times. The chain has TRBV27 and TRBJ1-5, with 7 bases identical to TRBD1. Per the germline V gene, CDR1 is MNHEY and CDR2 is SMNVEV (reference sequence). V trimming: 3 bases; J trimming: 4 bases; junction bases outside the gene matches: 6. The CDR3 has 15 residues. The CDR3 sequence: CASSFTRGRNQPQHF. Here the CDR3 DNA reads TGTGCCAGCAGTTTCACCAGGGGGAGAAATCAGCCCCAGCATTTT.

This clone was counted between two and nine times. The chain recombines TRBV28 with TRBJ1-2; tentatively, D is TRBD1 (5 bases). The CDR3 has 16 amino acids. From germline, CDR1 is MDHEN and CDR2 SYDVKM. V was trimmed by 7 bases and J by 7 bases, leaving 25 bases between them. The CDR3 bases are TGTGCCAGCAACGGAATGGGGGATCGGGGAGGAGTTGGCTACACCTTC. Translating it yields CASNGMGDRGGVGYTF.

V gene TRBV10-1 combines with J gene TRBJ2-7; 10 bases are a match to TRBD1. J gave up 5 bases and V 8 bases, and 9 bases lay outside the gene matches. CDR1 and CDR2 from the germline V gene are WNHNN and SYGVQD (reference sequence). There are 14 residues in the CDR3. In DNA, the CDR3 is TGCGCCAGCTCCCGAACCGGGACAGGGGACGAGCAGTACTTC. Protein product: CASSRTGTGDEQYF.

This clone was recorded a few times. This sequence joins TRBV30 and TRBJ2-5; D ambiguous. This CDR3 comprises 11 residues. Germline V gene sequence: CDR1 GTSNPN, CDR2 SVGIG (reference sequence). V was trimmed by 7 bases and J by 6 bases, leaving 12 bases between them. The CDR3: CAFLRAKTQYF. The CDR3 DNA reads as TGTGCCTTCCTTCGCGCGAAGACCCAGTACTTC.

This CDR3 is CASSVEGNQPQHF. The CDR3 region has the DNA TGTGCCAGCAGCGTAGAGGGCAATCAGCCCCAGCATTTT. The gene calls are TRBV27 and TRBJ1-5; D call uncertain. The germline V gene has CDR1 MNHEY and CDR2 SMNVEV (reference sequence). Trimming took 6 bases from V and 2 from J, leaving 8 bases between them. The CDR3 consists of 13 residues.

The chain has TRBV10-2 and TRBJ2-3; maybe TRBD1 (6 bases). CDR3 length: 11 amino acids. V was pared by 6 bases and J by 8 bases, with 9 bases between. Per germline, CDR1 WSHSY and CDR2 SAAADI. The CDR3 DNA follows: TGCGCCAGCAGCACAGGGTCTACGCAGTATTTT. Protein product: CASSTGSTQYF.

The chain couples TRBV3-1 (or the pseudogene TRBV3-2) to TRBJ2-3; 9 nucleotides line up with TRBD2. This CDR3 region has 14 residues. Germline V lookup: CDR1 LGHDT, CDR2 YNNKEL (reference sequence). Trimming took 2 bases from V and 6 from J; bases not matched to a gene: 3. CDR3 coding DNA: TGTGCCAGCAGCCAACGGACTAGCGAGGATACGCAGTATTTT. The encoded protein is CASSQRTSEDTQYF.

This chain uses TRBV30 with TRBJ1-3, with TRBD1 as a possible D gene (6 bases). CDR3 length: 16 amino acids. Germline CDR1 reads GTSNPN; CDR2 reads SVGIG (reference sequence). V shed 0 bases and J shed 0 bases, with 12 bases lying between them. The CDR3 DNA reads as TGTGCCTGGAGTGTGGCAGGGGCAAGCTCTGGAAACACCATATATTTT. Translating it yields CAWSVAGASSGNTIYF.

This chain connects TRBV19 to TRBJ2-1, with 9 bases identical to TRBD2. The CDR3 consists of 15 residues. The trim removed 5 bases at V and 4 bases at J, leaving 6 bases unmatched. Germline CDR1 reads LNHDA; CDR2 reads SQIVND (reference sequence). The CDR3 here is CASSLGLALYNEQFF. For the CDR3, the DNA is TGTGCCAGTAGTCTCGGACTAGCGTTGTACAATGAGCAGTTCTTC.

This rearrangement joins TRBV6-4 to TRBJ1-2, with 9 bases identical to TRBD1. Unmatched junction bases numbered 6, after V lost 3 bases and J lost 4 bases. Germline loops: CDR1 MRHNA, CDR2 SNTAGT. The CDR3 extends over 15 amino acids. CDR3 region: CASSERTGDAYGYTF. Here the CDR3 DNA reads TGTGCCAGCAGTGAGCGGACAGGGGATGCCTATGGCTACACCTTC.

V and J are TRBV20-1 and TRBJ1-2, with D perhaps matching TRBD1 (5 bases). The CDR3 is made up of 11 amino acids. CDR1 is DFQATT and CDR2 is SNEGSKA in the germline V gene (reference sequence). CDR3 nucleotide sequence: TGCAGGGCTCAAGAAGGGGATGGCTACACCTTC. It is translated as CRAQEGDGYTF.

To note about this clone: At one boundary the junction diverges from the germline segment, which might be a read error. The chain couples TRBV6-1 to TRBJ1-1, with D possibly matching TRBD1 (6 bases). This CDR3 spans 14 amino acids. CDR1 and CDR2 (germline): MNHNS, SASEGT. CDR3 amino acids: CASREGGGNTEAFF. DNA for the CDR3: TGTGCCAGCAGGGAAGGGGGGGGGAACACTGAAGCTTTCTTT.

The chain has TRBV18 and TRBJ2-2, with D possibly being TRBD2 (5 bases). Germline V lookup: CDR1 KGHSH, CDR2 LQKENI. The length of the CDR3 is 14 residues. Trimming shortened V by 4 bases and J by 4 bases, and 10 bases separated the two germline ends. The CDR3 is CASSLSAGTGELFF. CDR3 DNA sequence: TGTGCCAGCTCACTTAGCGCGGGCACCGGGGAGCTGTTTTTT.